Shown below are 10 T cell receptor beta chains from a single sample sequenced in a study of T cells of healthy individuals. TCRdb independently ran MiXCR on the 5' RACE reads; one entry per CDR3 protein. The sample consists of more than 60,000 distinct CDR3 sequences, 15% to 20% of them appearing once. These receptors all come from a human donor in good health.

This clonotype occurred many times. CDR3 DNA sequence: TGTGCCAGCAGTGCCATCGACAGGGTCTACGAGCAGTACTTC. The encoded protein is CASSAIDRVYEQYF. This chain connects TRBV12-3 or TRBV12-4 to TRBJ2-7; 7 bases fit TRBD1. The V and J ends lost 5 bases and 3 bases, in that order; junction bases with no gene match: 7. The CDR3 consists of 14 residues.

The chain combines TRBV5-1 with TRBJ2-3, with D possibly TRBD1 on 6 matching bases. The CDR3 runs 14 residues. Germline CDR1 SGHRS, CDR2 YFSETQ. V gave up 0 bases and J gave up 4 bases, with 9 bases separating them. The DNA for the CDR3 is TGCGCCAGCAGCTTGGACAGGGTACCAGATACGCAGTATTTT. Amino acid sequence: CASSLDRVPDTQYF. The full variable domain, its missing parts supplied by reference TRBV5-1 and TRBJ2-3, is KAGVTQTPRYLIKTRGQQVTLSCSPISGHRSVSWYQQTPGQGLQFLFEYFSETQRNKGNFPGRFSGRQFSNSRSEMNVSTLELGDSALYLCASSLDRVPDTQYFGPGTRLTVL.

The genes are TRBV5-1 and TRBJ2-1, with TRBD2 matching 16 bases. CDR3 length: 17 residues. V lost 0 bases, J lost 9 bases, and 6 bases stayed unmatched. Germline V gene data show CDR1 as SGHRS and CDR2 as YFSETQ. The CDR3: CASSLAGTSGGAGEQFF. The CDR3 DNA follows: TGCGCCAGCAGCTTGGCGGGGACTAGCGGGGGGGCCGGTGAGCAGTTCTTC. The variable domain in full, with the rest retrieved from reference TRBV5-1 and TRBJ2-1, is KAGVTQTPRYLIKTRGQQVTLSCSPISGHRSVSWYQQTPGQGLQFLFEYFSETQRNKGNFPGRFSGRQFSNSRSEMNVSTLELGDSALYLCASSLAGTSGGAGEQFFGPGTRLTVL.

This clonotype was found many times. The V call is TRBV7-9, the J call TRBJ1-2, with TRBD1 as a possible D gene (6 bases). The germline V and J ends were trimmed by 2 bases and 7 bases, with 23 bases remaining between them. Germline lookup yields CDR1 SEHNR and CDR2 FQNEAQ (reference sequence). This CDR3 contains 17 residues. Written as DNA, the CDR3 is TGTGCCAGCAGCTTATCCAACAGGGAAAGGTCGAGGGGTGGCTACACCTTC. It encodes CASSLSNRERSRGGYTF.

This clonotype appeared many times. V and J are TRBV4-2 and TRBJ1-2, with 8 positions matching TRBD1. Germline CDR1 and CDR2: LGHNA and YNFKEQ. The trim removed 3 bases at V and 2 bases at J, leaving 5 bases unmatched. The CDR3 is 15 residues long. CDR3 bases: TGTGCCAGCAGCCACCTCCGGACAGGGAACTATGGCTACACCTTC. Amino acids: CASSHLRTGNYGYTF.

The chain employs TRBV5-5 and TRBJ2-1, with TRBD2 as a possible D gene (6 bases). The CDR3 extends over 15 amino acids. V was pared by 4 bases and J by 0 bases, with 11 bases between. The V gene's germline CDR1 is SGHKS and CDR2 YYEKEE (reference sequence). The CDR3 region has the DNA TGTGCCAGCAGCCGGGACTGGAGCTCCTACAATGAGCAGTTCTTC. Encoded protein: CASSRDWSSYNEQFF.

This chain joins TRBV2 and TRBJ2-1; the match to TRBD1 covers 7 bases. J gave up 5 bases and V 10 bases, and 14 bases lay outside the gene matches. The germline CDR1 and CDR2 sequences are SNHLY and FYNNEI. This CDR3 contains 15 residues. The CDR3 sequence is CATNPPDRVNNEQFF. DNA for the CDR3: TGTGCCACCAATCCCCCCGACAGGGTTAACAATGAGCAGTTCTTC. Drawing the rest from reference TRBV2 and TRBJ2-1, the complete variable domain is EPEVTQTPSHQVTQMGQEVILRCVPISNHLYFYWYRQILGQKVEFLVSFYNNEISEKSEIFDDQFSVERPDGSNFTLKIRSTKLEDSAMYFCATNPPDRVNNEQFFGPGTRLTVL.

The chain carries TRBV5-8 and TRBJ1-1; D remains ambiguous. Germline values: CDR1 SGHTS, CDR2 YDEGEE. CDR3 length equals 12 residues. Trimming shortened V by 3 bases and J by 1 base, and 4 bases separated the two germline ends. CDR3 sequence reads: CASSYPNTEAFF. The CDR3 DNA is TGTGCCAGCAGCTACCCGAACACTGAAGCTTTCTTT.

This clonotype has a count of ten or more. The CDR3 loop is CASNRAAGSTDTQYF. Here the CDR3 DNA reads TGTGCCAGCAACAGGGCTGCCGGAAGCACAGATACGCAGTATTTT. This chain links TRBV7-9 with TRBJ2-3, with a tentative D call TRBD1 (6 bases). The CDR3 covers 15 residues. V was shortened by 7 bases and J by 0 bases, with 14 bases between the two germline ends. The germline V gene has CDR1 SEHNR and CDR2 FQNEAQ (reference sequence).

This clonotype was detected many times. The CDR3 coding sequence is TGTGCCAGCAGTGGGGACAGCAATCAGCCCCAGCATTTT. Its protein is CASSGDSNQPQHF. The chain carries TRBV12-3 or TRBV12-4 and TRBJ1-5, with D perhaps TRBD1 (5 bases). The CDR3 is 13 residues long. V shed 5 bases and J shed 1 base, with 6 bases lying between them.